The 16 T cell receptor beta chains given below trace back to one sample, sequenced in a study of blood T cell repertoires in COVID-19. Generated by immunoSEQ multiplex PCR, the TCRdb table keeps only in-frame clones and is missing some. The data show roughly 230,000 clones, 80% to 90% seen once. Sequenced material: peripheral blood. These TCRs come from a man aged 35-49 years with acute or convalescent COVID-19.

The rearrangement uses TRBV24-1 and TRBJ2-3; 7 nucleotides align to TRBD2. The V segment lost 1 base and the J segment 3 bases; nucleotides outside the gene matches: 6. The length of the CDR3 is 16 residues. The germline V gene encodes CDR1 KGHDR and CDR2 SFDVKD. CDR3 residues: CATSDFRRGWTDTQYF. CDR3 bases: TGTGCCACCAGTGATTTCCGGCGGGGGTGGACAGATACGCAGTATTTT.

In the case of this clone: Other DNA sequences within the sample encode an identical CDR3. The chain has TRBV5-1 and TRBJ1-4; TRBD1 matches 7 bases. Germline V gene lookup returns CDR1 SGHRS and CDR2 YFSETQ. The CDR3 is 14 residues long. The ends lost 0 bases at V and 8 bases at J; junction bases unmatched: 4. DNA for the CDR3: TGCGCCAGCAGCTTGGGCCAGGGGGACGAAAAACTGTTTTTT. Amino acids: CASSLGQGDEKLFF.

The rearrangement uses TRBV4-2 and TRBJ1-4, with 7 bases lining up with TRBD1. Germline V gene sequence: CDR1 LGHNA, CDR2 YNFKEQ. The V gene end was trimmed by 1 base and the J gene end by 6 bases; junction bases not matched to a gene: 5. The CDR3 runs 15 residues. This CDR3 is CASSQGTGEDEKLFF. The CDR3 coding sequence is TGTGCCAGCAGCCAAGGAACAGGGGAGGATGAAAAACTGTTTTTT.

The chain links TRBV10-1 to TRBJ1-1; D possibly corresponds to TRBD1 (5 bases). The CDR3 runs 14 residues. Looked up from germline, CDR1 is WNHNN and CDR2 is SYGVQD (reference sequence). The V end was cut by 6 bases, the J end by 3 bases, with 14 bases between. The CDR3: CASSLGLGDTEAFF. CDR3 nucleotide sequence: TGCGCCAGCAGCCTGGGACTAGGGGACACTGAAGCTTTCTTT.

The CDR3 loop is CASSSEGSNTEAFF. The DNA of the CDR3 is TGTGCCAGCAGCAGCGAGGGCTCGAACACTGAAGCTTTCTTT. This chain links TRBV2 with TRBJ1-1; D remains unclear. CDR1 and CDR2 (germline): SNHLY, FYNNEI. The CDR3 loop spans 14 amino acids. Trimming left V 6 bases short and J 1 base short, with 12 bases between.

The chain employs TRBV7-2 and TRBJ2-3, with D possibly being TRBD2 (5 bases). Per germline, CDR1 SGHTA and CDR2 FQGNSA. The CDR3 has 15 amino acids. V shed 3 bases and J shed 2 bases, with 12 bases lying between them. This CDR3 reads CASSLSGVTTDTQYF. In nucleotides, the CDR3 is TGTGCCAGCAGCTTGTCCGGGGTTACCACAGATACGCAGTATTTT.

The chain combines TRBV9 with TRBJ2-1; a possible D gene is TRBD1 (6 bases). The CDR3 runs to 14 residues. The germline V gene has CDR1 SGDLS and CDR2 YYNGEE. The germline V and J ends were trimmed by 4 bases and 3 bases, with 11 bases remaining between them. CDR3 in DNA: TGTGCCAGCAGCCCCGGGACACTCTACAATGAGCAGTTCTTC. This codes for CASSPGTLYNEQFF.

J is TRBJ2-1 and V is TRBV30, with 7 nucleotides matching TRBD1. The CDR3 runs 18 residues. Germline lookup yields CDR1 GTSNPN and CDR2 SVGIG (reference sequence). Trimming removed 3 bases from V and 7 bases from J; junction bases left unmatched: 21. For the CDR3, the DNA is TGTGCCTGGAGAGACGCCAGAGGGGGCTCCCCGCGGAGAAATGAGCAGTTCTTC. Amino acid sequence: CAWRDARGGSPRRNEQFF.

This clone was counted a few times. CDR3 in amino acids: CASSVGTGGYSDTEAFF. The DNA of the CDR3 is TGTGCCAGCAGCGTGGGGACAGGGGGCTACAGCGACACTGAAGCTTTCTTT. V is TRBV5-6 and J is TRBJ1-1; 12 nucleotides agree with TRBD1. Per the germline V gene, CDR1 is SGHDT and CDR2 is YYEEEE. The V and J ends lost 4 bases and 3 bases, in that order; junction bases with no gene match: 10. CDR3 length equals 17 residues.

V gene TRBV6-1 combines with J gene TRBJ2-2; 8 nucleotides match TRBD1. This CDR3 has 18 amino acids. Germline V lookup: CDR1 MNHNS, CDR2 SASEGT. Trimming at V came to 4 bases and at J to 4 bases, leaving 14 bases not matched to a gene. The chain's CDR3 is CASSARPDRAVITGELFF. CDR3 in DNA: TGTGCCAGCAGTGCCCGACCGGACAGGGCAGTAATCACCGGGGAGCTGTTTTTT.

The V gene is TRBV5-1, the J gene TRBJ1-5, with D possibly being TRBD1 (6 bases). CDR1 SGHRS and CDR2 YFSETQ come from the germline V gene. The CDR3 covers 14 residues. Trimming took 4 bases from V and 3 from J, leaving 11 bases between them. CDR3 nucleotide sequence: TGCGCCAGCAGCACCGGACAGCCCAATCAGCCCCAGCATTTT. It codes for CASSTGQPNQPQHF.

The chain combines TRBV27 with TRBJ2-1; weak D call: TRBD2 (6 bases). Germline-derived CDR1 and CDR2 are MNHEY and SMNVEV (reference sequence). Trimming left V 3 bases short and J 8 bases short, with 17 bases between. The CDR3 is made up of 15 amino acids. The CDR3 nucleotides read TGTGCCAGCAGTTTTTCGGGGGTGGTTGGCGATGAGCAGTTCTTC. It translates to CASSFSGVVGDEQFF.

The chain is built from TRBV6-5 and TRBJ2-7; 10 bases are a match to TRBD1. J was trimmed by 0 bases and V by 4 bases; bases with no gene match: 0. The CDR3 has 14 amino acids. The germline gives CDR1 MNHEY, CDR2 SVGAGI. The CDR3 DNA reads TGTGCCAGCAGTTGGGACAGGGGCTCCTACGAGCAGTACTTC. It codes for CASSWDRGSYEQYF.

The chain links TRBV7-3 to TRBJ1-6; no firm D call. In germline, CDR1 is SGHTA, CDR2 FQGTGA. The CDR3 is 16 residues long. Trimming took 3 bases from V and 6 from J, leaving 15 bases between them. CDR3: CASSFPGVSLNSPLHF. The CDR3 coding sequence is TGTGCCAGCAGCTTTCCCGGGGTCTCCCTTAATTCACCCCTCCACTTT.

V usage is TRBV3-1 (or the pseudogene TRBV3-2) and J usage is TRBJ2-3, with TRBD2 matching 9 bases. This CDR3 contains 14 residues. Germline CDR1 is LGHDT and CDR2 is YNNKEL (reference sequence). V dropped 3 bases and J dropped 8; count of bases not matched to a gene: 6. CDR3 protein: CASSQGGGARTQYF. In DNA, the CDR3 is TGTGCCAGCAGCCAGGGCGGGGGGGCCCGTACGCAGTATTTT.

This sequence joins TRBV6-1 and TRBJ2-2; TRBD1 matches at 9 bases. The CDR3 loop spans 16 amino acids. With 3 bases clipped from V and 1 base from J, the junction kept 3 bases outside the gene matches. Germline V lookup: CDR1 MNHNS, CDR2 SASEGT. The CDR3 DNA sequence: TGTGCCAGCAGTGACCTGGACAGGGGGAACACCGGGGAGCTGTTTTTT. This gives the protein CASSDLDRGNTGELFF.